The entry below describes one TCR beta chain. This entry belongs to a study of blood T cell repertoires in COVID-19. Study-level information: Sites in the United States, Italy and Spain provided acute and convalescent COVID-19 samples. The analysed material was cDNA or gDNA that came from T cells, B-cell-depleted T cells, or PBMCs.

Authors' processing steps: How many nucleated cells were present was estimated from reference gene primer amplification. Clones were sequenced by immunoSEQ multiplex PCR, and TCRdb holds only the in-frame ones, with some missing. That table supplies the V and J calls and clone size; D and trimming were determined from the DNA. Among approximately 160,000 clones, 85% to 90% were seen once, and the ten largest hold approximately 7%. The material sequenced was peripheral blood. The source of this sequence is a man between 45 and 60 years old with active or convalescent COVID-19.

CDR3 loop: CASSSASRPYEQYF. CDR3 bases: TGTGCCAGCAGCTCTGCTAGCAGACCCTACGAGCAGTACTTC. This chain uses TRBV5-4 with TRBJ2-7; tentative D call: TRBD2 (5 bases). Trimming left V 3 bases short and J 2 bases short, with 12 bases between. The CDR3 spans 14 residues. Germline V gene lookup returns CDR1 SGHNT and CDR2 YYREEE (reference sequence). Based on the CDR3 plus reference TRBV5-4 and TRBJ2-7, the full variable domain is ETGVTQSPTHLIKTRGQQVTLRCSSQSGHNTVSWYQQALGQGPQFIFQYYREEENGRGNFPPRFSGLQFPNYSSELNVNALELDDSALYLCASSSASRPYEQYFGPGTRLTVT.